Listed below are T cell receptor beta chains from one sample, sequenced in a study of control samples from healthy donors and cancer patients. This table comes from immunoSEQ multiplex PCR, and its TCRdb copy is limited to in-frame clones, with some not included. The sample has roughly 76,000 clones; 85% to 95% are singletons. The sequencing input was blood. These receptor sequences come from a young woman in good health. CDR3s include the opening cysteine and the closing phenylalanine or tryptophan. D genes are given only for firm matches. Clone size is shown for a subset of rows, as once, few, many or a class of expanded clone.

v_call	clone_size	d_call	j_call	cdr3_aa	cdr3_nt
TRBV21-1	NA	NA	TRBJ1-5	CASSTNGRGLEFPSNQPQHF	TGTGCCAGCAGCACGAACGGCAGGGGGCTTGAATTCCCCAGCAATCAGCCCCAGCATTTT
TRBV6-1	NA	NA	TRBJ1-2	CASSEYTGEYGYTF	TGTGCCAGCAGTGAATACACAGGCGAATATGGCTACACCTTC
TRBV4-1	NA	TRBD1	TRBJ2-6	CASSPGDRFASGANVLTF	TGCGCCAGCAGCCCGGGGGACAGGTTCGCTTCTGGGGCCAACGTCCTGACTTTC
TRBV5-1	NA	NA	TRBJ2-1	CASSPGLYNEQFF	TGCGCCAGCAGCCCGGGGCTTTACAATGAGCAGTTCTTC
TRBV6-5	NA	NA	TRBJ2-3	CASRRLGTDTQYF	TGTGCCAGCAGGCGACTAGGCACAGATACGCAGTATTTT
TRBV3-1/TRBV3-2	NA	NA	TRBJ1-3	CASSQGRSASGNTIYF	TGTGCCAGCAGCCAAGGGAGGTCAGCGTCTGGAAACACCATATATTTT
TRBV7-3	NA	TRBD1	TRBJ1-1	CASSTIGGLGTEAFF	TGTGCCAGCAGCACGATAGGGGGCCTGGGGACTGAAGCTTTCTTT
TRBV6-5	NA	NA	TRBJ2-2	CASSYSPGYTGELFF	TGTGCCAGCAGTTACTCACCAGGGTACACCGGGGAGCTGTTTTTT
TRBV15	NA	TRBD2	TRBJ2-3	CATSSPTGLAGPRTDTQYF	TGTGCCACCAGCAGCCCTACGGGACTAGCGGGGCCGCGGACAGATACGCAGTATTTT
TRBV5-4	NA	TRBD1	TRBJ1-5	CASSLDRNQPQHF	TGTGCCAGTAGCTTGGACAGGAATCAGCCCCAGCATTTT
TRBV6-5	NA	TRBD2	TRBJ2-7	CASSTRAGGEQYF	TGTGCCAGCAGTACCCGGGCGGGAGGAGAGCAGTACTTC
TRBV19	NA	NA	TRBJ1-3	CASSTPQGSSGNTIYF	TGTGCCAGTAGTACACCCCAGGGGAGCTCTGGAAACACCATATATTTT
TRBV5-1	NA	TRBD2	TRBJ2-3	CASSLARLAGYTDTQYF	TGCGCCAGCAGCTTGGCCCGACTAGCTGGGTACACAGATACGCAGTATTTT
TRBV5-4	once	NA	TRBJ2-7	CASSGYGSHYEQYF	TGTGCCAGCAGCGGATACGGGAGCCACTACGAGCAGTACTTC
TRBV28	few	TRBD1	TRBJ2-4	CASRGTGGGSYF	TGTGCCAGCAGAGGGACAGGGGGCGGGTCGTACTTC
TRBV7-2	NA	TRBD2	TRBJ2-1	CASSLVRTSGSQKGEQFF	TGTGCCAGCAGCTTAGTCCGGACTAGCGGGAGCCAGAAGGGTGAGCAGTTCTTC
TRBV24-1	NA	TRBD2	TRBJ2-5	CATSDPNRGGGETQYF	TGTGCCACCAGTGACCCCAATCGGGGCGGGGGGGAGACCCAGTACTTC
TRBV4-1	NA	NA	TRBJ2-3	CASSRSAHRENTQYF	TGCGCCAGCAGCCGATCAGCCCACAGGGAAAATACGCAGTATTTT
TRBV7-2	NA	NA	TRBJ1-6	CASSPHRDSPLHF	TGTGCCAGCAGCCCACACAGGGATTCACCCCTCCACTTT
TRBV19	NA	NA	TRBJ2-6	CASSIVKGAGANVLTF	TGTGCCAGTAGTATAGTTAAGGGGGCTGGGGCCAACGTCCTGACTTTC
TRBV15	NA	NA	TRBJ1-2	CATSRDIYGYTF	TGTGCCACCAGCAGGGACATCTATGGCTACACCTTC
TRBV4-2	NA	TRBD1	TRBJ2-6	CASSQFPQGAGANVLTF	TGTGCCAGCAGCCAATTCCCCCAGGGGGCTGGGGCCAACGTCCTGACTTTC
TRBV20-1	NA	NA	TRBJ2-5	CSASGEETQYF	TGCAGTGCTAGTGGGGAAGAGACCCAGTACTTC
TRBV5-5	NA	NA	TRBJ1-5	CASSLTGISNQPQHF	TGTGCCAGCAGCTTGACGGGAATTAGCAATCAGCCCCAGCATTTT
TRBV5-1	NA	NA	TRBJ1-6	CASSFGPNSPLHF	TGCGCCAGCAGCTTTGGACCTAATTCACCCCTCCACTTT
TRBV15	NA	TRBD2	TRBJ2-3	CATASGSTDTQYF	TGTGCCACGGCTAGCGGTAGCACAGATACGCAGTATTTT
TRBV7-8	once	TRBD1	TRBJ1-1	CASSAGQGYTEAFF	TGTGCCAGCAGCGCTGGACAGGGGTACACTGAAGCTTTCTTT
TRBV2	NA	TRBD1	TRBJ1-1	CASRMTGDTEAFF	TGTGCCAGCAGGATGACAGGGGACACTGAAGCTTTCTTT
TRBV19	NA	TRBD1	TRBJ2-6	CASSDRQGSGANVLTF	TGTGCCAGTAGCGACCGACAGGGTTCCGGGGCCAACGTCCTGACTTTC
TRBV5-6	NA	NA	TRBJ2-5	CASSGGKGRETQYF	TGTGCCAGCAGCGGGGGAAAGGGGAGAGAGACCCAGTACTTC
TRBV7-8	NA	NA	TRBJ2-1	CASSLFSASSSYNEQFF	TGTGCCAGCAGCTTATTTAGTGCCTCGAGCTCCTACAATGAGCAGTTCTTC
TRBV4-3	once	TRBD1	TRBJ1-2	CASSQDRGGDYGYTF	TGCGCCAGCAGCCAAGACAGGGGGGGGGACTATGGCTACACCTTC
TRBV10-2	NA	NA	TRBJ2-5	CASSEGAFSQETQYF	TGCGCCAGCAGTGAAGGGGCATTCTCCCAGGAGACCCAGTACTTC
TRBV3-1/TRBV3-2	NA	NA	TRBJ2-5	CASSQGQVRQETQYF	TGTGCCAGCAGCCAAGGACAGGTTAGACAAGAGACCCAGTACTTC
TRBV15	NA	TRBD2	TRBJ2-7	CATSREGGPSYEQYF	TGTGCCACCAGCAGAGAGGGAGGGCCCTCCTACGAGCAGTACTTC
TRBV9	NA	TRBD2	TRBJ2-1	CASSPGLAGGNEQFF	TGTGCCAGCAGCCCAGGACTAGCGGGGGGGAATGAGCAGTTCTTC
TRBV28	NA	TRBD1	TRBJ1-2	CASSFSPRWTGAFGGYTF	TGTGCCAGCAGTTTCTCCCCCCGCTGGACAGGGGCGTTCGGAGGCTACACCTTC
TRBV6-5	once	TRBD2	TRBJ2-1	CASKTSGRVEQFF	TGTGCCAGCAAGACTAGCGGGAGGGTTGAGCAGTTCTTC
TRBV7-2	few	NA	TRBJ1-2	CASRLAPDRSYGYTF	TGTGCCAGCAGATTAGCCCCCGACAGATCCTATGGCTACACCTTC
TRBV18	NA	NA	TRBJ1-1	CASSQRNTEAFF	TGTGCCAGCTCCCAGAGGAACACTGAAGCTTTCTTT
TRBV14	NA	NA	TRBJ1-6	CASSQGSLRNSPLHF	TGTGCCAGCAGCCAGGGCAGCCTACGGAATTCACCCCTCCACTTT
TRBV7-9	NA	NA	TRBJ2-7	CASSPLLAPSYEQYF	TGTGCCAGCAGCCCCCTGCTAGCCCCTTCCTACGAGCAGTACTTC
TRBV2	NA	NA	TRBJ1-4	CASSEARAANEKLFF	TGTGCCAGCAGTGAAGCAAGGGCGGCTAATGAAAAACTGTTTTTT
TRBV14	NA	NA	TRBJ2-3	CASSQDLLPLRTDTQYF	TGTGCCAGCAGCCAAGATTTGCTCCCCTTACGCACAGATACGCAGTATTTT
TRBV6-5	NA	TRBD2	TRBJ2-7	CASTELAGVGYEQYF	TGTGCCAGCACCGAACTAGCGGGAGTGGGCTACGAGCAGTACTTC
TRBV28	NA	NA	TRBJ1-1	CASSLLGNTEAFF	TGTGCCAGCAGTTTATTGGGGAACACTGAAGCTTTCTTT
TRBV11-2	NA	NA	TRBJ1-6	CASSLWGPGVWLHF	TGTGCCAGCAGCTTATGGGGGCCGGGGGTCTGGCTCCACTTT
TRBV3-1/TRBV3-2	once	NA	TRBJ2-1	CASSQDPRPYNEQFF	TGTGCCAGCAGCCAAGATCCTCGTCCCTACAATGAGCAGTTCTTC
TRBV9	once	TRBD1	TRBJ2-7	CASSPEDRVRPYEQYF	TGTGCCAGCAGCCCAGAAGACAGGGTGAGACCCTACGAGCAGTACTTC
TRBV14	NA	NA	TRBJ2-5	CASSPTGSYVGETQYF	TGTGCCAGCAGCCCTACAGGGTCTTACGTCGGAGAGACCCAGTACTTC
TRBV13	NA	NA	TRBJ1-6	CASSLGHGGDSPLHF	TGTGCCAGCAGCTTAGGCCACGGGGGCGATTCACCCCTCCACTTT
TRBV18	NA	NA	TRBJ2-3	CASSPFAGAGADTQYF	TGTGCCAGCTCACCTTTCGCAGGGGCTGGAGCAGATACGCAGTATTTT
TRBV25-1	NA	NA	TRBJ2-7	CASSFFEGSSYEQYF	TGTGCCAGCAGTTTCTTCGAGGGATCCTCCTACGAGCAGTACTTC
TRBV27	NA	NA	TRBJ2-2	CASSPGLPELFF	TGTGCCAGCAGCCCGGGACTCCCGGAGCTGTTTTTT
TRBV2	NA	TRBD2	TRBJ2-2	CASATSGETGELFF	TGTGCCAGCGCGACTAGCGGGGAAACCGGGGAGCTGTTTTTT
TRBV2	NA	NA	TRBJ2-3	CATHGGRRTDTQYF	TGTGCCACCCACGGCGGGCGCCGCACAGATACGCAGTATTTT
TRBV25-1	once	TRBD1	TRBJ2-7	CASSRGTGSYEQYF	TGTGCCAGCAGCAGAGGGACAGGGTCCTACGAGCAGTACTTC
TRBV6-2/TRBV6-3	NA	NA	TRBJ2-6	CASSYYRESGANVLTF	TGTGCCAGCAGTTATTACAGGGAGTCTGGGGCCAACGTCCTGACTTTC
TRBV28	NA	TRBD1	TRBJ1-4	CASSDRAGRNEGFLGFLEKLFF	TGTGCCAGCAGTGACAGGGCTGGCCGTAATGAGGGCTTCCTGGGGTTTCTTGAAAAACTGTTTTTT
TRBV19	NA	TRBD1	TRBJ2-1	CASNGQGSSYNEQFF	TGTGCCAGCAACGGACAGGGGAGCTCCTACAATGAGCAGTTCTTC